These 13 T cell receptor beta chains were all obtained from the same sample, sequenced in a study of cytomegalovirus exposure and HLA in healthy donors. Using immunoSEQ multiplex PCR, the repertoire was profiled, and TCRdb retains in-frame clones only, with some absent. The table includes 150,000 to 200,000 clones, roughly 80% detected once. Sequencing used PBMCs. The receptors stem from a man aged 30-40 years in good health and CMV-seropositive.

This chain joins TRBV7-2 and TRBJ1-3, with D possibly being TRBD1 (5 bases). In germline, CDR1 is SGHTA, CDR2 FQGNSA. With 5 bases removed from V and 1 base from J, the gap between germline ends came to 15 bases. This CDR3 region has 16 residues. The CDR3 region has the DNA TGTGCCAGCAGCCCCGGGGGATATGAGTCTGGAAACACCATATATTTT. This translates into CASSPGGYESGNTIYF.

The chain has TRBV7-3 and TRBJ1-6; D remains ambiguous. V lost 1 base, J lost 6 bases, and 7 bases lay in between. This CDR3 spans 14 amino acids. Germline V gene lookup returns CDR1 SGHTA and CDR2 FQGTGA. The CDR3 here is CASSLKGSNSPLHF. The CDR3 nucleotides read TGTGCCAGCAGCTTAAAAGGGAGTAATTCACCCCTCCACTTT.

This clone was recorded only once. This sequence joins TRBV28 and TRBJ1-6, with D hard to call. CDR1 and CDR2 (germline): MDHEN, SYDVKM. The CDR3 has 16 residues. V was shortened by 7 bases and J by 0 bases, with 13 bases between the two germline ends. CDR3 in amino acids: CASTPRRSSYNSPLHF. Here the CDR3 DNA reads TGTGCCAGCACCCCCCGGCGGAGCTCCTATAATTCACCCCTCCACTTT.

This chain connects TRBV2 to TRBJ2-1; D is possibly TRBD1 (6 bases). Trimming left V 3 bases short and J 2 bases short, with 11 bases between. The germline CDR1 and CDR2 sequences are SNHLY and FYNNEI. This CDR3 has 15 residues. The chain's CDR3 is CASSEDRQPYNEQFF. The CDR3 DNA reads TGTGCCAGCAGTGAGGACAGACAGCCCTACAATGAGCAGTTCTTC.

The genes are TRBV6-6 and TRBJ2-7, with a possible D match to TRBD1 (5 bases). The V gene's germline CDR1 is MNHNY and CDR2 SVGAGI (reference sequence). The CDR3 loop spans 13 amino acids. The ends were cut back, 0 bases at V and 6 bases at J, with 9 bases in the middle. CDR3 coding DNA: TGTGCCAGCAGTTACTCGAGACAGTCCGAGCAGTACTTC. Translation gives CASSYSRQSEQYF.

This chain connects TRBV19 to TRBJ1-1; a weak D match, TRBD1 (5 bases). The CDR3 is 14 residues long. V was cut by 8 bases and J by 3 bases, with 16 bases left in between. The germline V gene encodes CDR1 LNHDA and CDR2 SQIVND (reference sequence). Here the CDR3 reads CASAGRAGDTEAFF. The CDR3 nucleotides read TGTGCCAGTGCTGGTCGCGCGGGGGACACTGAAGCTTTCTTT.

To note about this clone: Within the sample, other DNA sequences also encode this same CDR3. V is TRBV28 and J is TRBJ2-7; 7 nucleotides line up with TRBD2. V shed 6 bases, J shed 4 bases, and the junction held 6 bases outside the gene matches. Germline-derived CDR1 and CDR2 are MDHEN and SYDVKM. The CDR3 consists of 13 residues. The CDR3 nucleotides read TGTGCCAGCAGCGGGGGACTATCTTACGAGCAGTACTTC. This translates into CASSGGLSYEQYF.

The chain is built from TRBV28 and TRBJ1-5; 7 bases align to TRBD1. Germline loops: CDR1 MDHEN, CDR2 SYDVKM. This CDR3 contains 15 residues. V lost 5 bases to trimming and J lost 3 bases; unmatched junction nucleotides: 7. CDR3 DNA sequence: TGTGCCAGCAGTGAAGACAGGGAAGACAATCAGCCCCAGCATTTT. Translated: CASSEDREDNQPQHF.

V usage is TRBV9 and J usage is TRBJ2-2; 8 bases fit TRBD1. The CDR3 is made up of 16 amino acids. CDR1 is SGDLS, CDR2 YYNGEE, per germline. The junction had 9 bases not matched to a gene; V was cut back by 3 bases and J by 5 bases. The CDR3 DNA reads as TGTGCCAGCAGCGGAACAGGGGGATTATCTACCGGGGAGCTGTTTTTT. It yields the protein CASSGTGGLSTGELFF. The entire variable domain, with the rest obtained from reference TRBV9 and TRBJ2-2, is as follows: DSGVTQTPKHLITATGQRVTLRCSPRSGDLSVYWYQQSLDQGLQFLIQYYNGEERAKGNILERFSAQQFPDLHSELNLSSLELGDSALYFCASSGTGGLSTGELFFGEGSRLTVL.

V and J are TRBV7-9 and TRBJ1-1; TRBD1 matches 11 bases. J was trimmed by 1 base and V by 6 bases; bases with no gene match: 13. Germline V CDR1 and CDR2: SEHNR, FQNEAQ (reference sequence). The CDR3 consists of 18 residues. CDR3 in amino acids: CASSSPGQGVFGNTEAFF. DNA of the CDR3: TGTGCCAGCAGTTCCCCGGGACAGGGGGTCTTCGGGAACACTGAAGCTTTCTTT.

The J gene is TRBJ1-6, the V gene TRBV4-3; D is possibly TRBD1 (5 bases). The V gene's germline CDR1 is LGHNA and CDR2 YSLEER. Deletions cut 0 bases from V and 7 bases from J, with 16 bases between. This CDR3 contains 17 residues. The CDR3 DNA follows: TGCGCCAGCAGCCAAGATCCGGCAGGGTCAGGGAATTCACCCCTCCACTTT. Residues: CASSQDPAGSGNSPLHF.

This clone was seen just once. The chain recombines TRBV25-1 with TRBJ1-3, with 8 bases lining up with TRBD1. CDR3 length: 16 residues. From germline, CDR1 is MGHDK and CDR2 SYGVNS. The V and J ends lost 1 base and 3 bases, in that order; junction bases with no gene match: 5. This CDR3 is CASSELDRGFGNTIYF. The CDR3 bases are TGTGCCAGCAGTGAATTAGACAGGGGATTTGGAAACACCATATATTTT.

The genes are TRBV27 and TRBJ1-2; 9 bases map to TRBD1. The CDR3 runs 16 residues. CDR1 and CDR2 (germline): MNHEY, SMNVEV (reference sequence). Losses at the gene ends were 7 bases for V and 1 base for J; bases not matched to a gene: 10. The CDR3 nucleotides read TGTGCCAGCAAGTGGAACAGGGGGCGAGGTAACTATGGCTACACCTTC. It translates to CASKWNRGRGNYGYTF.